The following is a T cell receptor beta chain sequence with its context. The protocol was immunoSEQ multiplex PCR, while the TCRdb copy is restricted to in-frame clones and leaves out a portion. The table records some 150,000 clones, 86% of them present only once. This record comes from a study of cytomegalovirus exposure and HLA in healthy donors. Trimming left V 5 bases short and J 7 bases short, with 9 bases between. The V gene's germline CDR1 is SNHLY and CDR2 FYNNEI. This CDR3 contains 12 residues. The chain links TRBV2 to TRBJ2-1, with TRBD2 as a possible D gene (6 bases). The source of this sequence is a human donor in good health. Sequenced material: PBMCs. The DNA for the CDR3 is TGTGCCAGCAGTAGGGGACTTAATGAGCAGTTCTTC. Encoded protein: CASSRGLNEQFF.